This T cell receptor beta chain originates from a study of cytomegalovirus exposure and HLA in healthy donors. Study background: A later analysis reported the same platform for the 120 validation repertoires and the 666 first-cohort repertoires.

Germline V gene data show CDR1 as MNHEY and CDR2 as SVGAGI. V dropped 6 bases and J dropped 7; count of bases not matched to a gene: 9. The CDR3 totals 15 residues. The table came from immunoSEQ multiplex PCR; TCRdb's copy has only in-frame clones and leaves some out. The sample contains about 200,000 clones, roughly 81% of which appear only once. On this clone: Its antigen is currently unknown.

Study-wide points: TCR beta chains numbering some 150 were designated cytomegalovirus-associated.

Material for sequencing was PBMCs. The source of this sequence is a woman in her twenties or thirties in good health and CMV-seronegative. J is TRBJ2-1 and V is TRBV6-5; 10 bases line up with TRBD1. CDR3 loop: CASSSGTGAGNEQFF. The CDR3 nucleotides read TGTGCCAGCAGCAGCGGGACAGGGGCAGGAAATGAGCAGTTCTTC.